This TCR beta chain was recovered during a study of T cells in Graves' hyperthyroidism and ophthalmopathy. Regarding the study as a whole: Ophthalmopathy was distinguished from stable hyperthyroidism by 13 V-J signatures. Peripheral blood also featured most of the thyroid clonotypes expanded above 0.001.

A remark on this clonotype: Its specificity is not known.

Regions amplified from RNA transcripts were the TCR beta CDR3 regions. HTBI primers were employed in a first-round RT-PCR of the TCR CDR3. Via MiXCR, TCRdb re-called the multiplex PCR reads, giving one row per CDR3 protein. The sample comprises 450,000 to 700,000 distinct CDR3 sequences, 46% of which are singletons, and under 20% rests with the top ten. CDR1 and CDR2 (germline): DFQATT, SNEGSKA (reference sequence). With V trimmed by 3 bases and J by 4 bases, 4 bases remained unmatched. CDR3 size: 14 residues. Exclusion of a patient resulted from uncontrolled infection, other autoimmune disease, pregnancy or lactation.

The TCR sequence derives from an adult woman with Graves' disease, either hyperthyroidism or ophthalmopathy (not recorded which). What was sequenced was peripheral blood or thyroid tissue (not recorded which). This chain connects TRBV20-1 to TRBJ1-5; 9 bases match TRBD1. CDR3 sequence: CSASPGTGNQPQHF. Here the CDR3 DNA reads TGCAGTGCTAGTCCCGGGACAGGGAATCAGCCCCAGCATTTT.